The sample holds one count of the clone carrying this T cell receptor (beta chain). The data belong to a study of blood T cell repertoires in COVID-19. Deletions cut 0 bases from V and 2 bases from J, with 14 bases between. From germline, CDR1 is MNHEY and CDR2 SMNVEV (reference sequence). The CDR3 has 17 amino acids. Per the original methods: Amplifying reference gene primers gave estimates of nucleated cell counts. Only in-frame clones appear in the TCRdb table, and some are missing; sequencing was by immunoSEQ multiplex PCR. Clonal size and the V and J genes are those of that table, whereas D and trimming came from the DNA. This table has about 110,000 clones, 70% to 90% appearing once.

This rearrangement joins TRBV27 to TRBJ1-5; D gene uncertain. Sequenced material: peripheral blood. This receptor was obtained from a man between 40 and 49 years old with acute or convalescent COVID-19. The CDR3 DNA reads as TGTGCCAGCAGTTTATCGAGGAACGGGATCGGCAATCAGCCCCAGCATTTT. Protein sequence: CASSLSRNGIGNQPQHF.